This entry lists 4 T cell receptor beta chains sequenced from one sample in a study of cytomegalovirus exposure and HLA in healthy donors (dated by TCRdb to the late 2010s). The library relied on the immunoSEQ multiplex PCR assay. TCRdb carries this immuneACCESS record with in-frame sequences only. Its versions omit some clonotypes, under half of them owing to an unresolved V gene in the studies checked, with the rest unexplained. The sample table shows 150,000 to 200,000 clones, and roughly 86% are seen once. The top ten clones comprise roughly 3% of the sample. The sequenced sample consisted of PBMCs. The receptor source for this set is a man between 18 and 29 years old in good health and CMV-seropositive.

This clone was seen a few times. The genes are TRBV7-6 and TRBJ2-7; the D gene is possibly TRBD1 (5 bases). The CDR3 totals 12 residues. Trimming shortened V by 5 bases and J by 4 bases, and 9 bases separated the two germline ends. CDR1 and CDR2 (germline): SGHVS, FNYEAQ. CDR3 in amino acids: CASSLQGYEQYF. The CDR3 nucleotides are TGTGCCAGCAGCCTTCAGGGATACGAGCAGTACTTC.

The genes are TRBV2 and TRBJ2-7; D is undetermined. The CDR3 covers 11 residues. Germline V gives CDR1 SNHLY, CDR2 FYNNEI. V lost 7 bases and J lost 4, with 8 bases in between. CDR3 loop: CASTAQYEQYF. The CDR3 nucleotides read TGTGCCAGCACCGCACAATACGAGCAGTACTTC.

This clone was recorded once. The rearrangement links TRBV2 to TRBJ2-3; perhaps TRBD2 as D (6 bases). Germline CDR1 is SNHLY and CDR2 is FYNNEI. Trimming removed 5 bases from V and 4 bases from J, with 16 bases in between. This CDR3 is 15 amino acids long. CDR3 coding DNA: TGTGCCAGCAGTCCCCGACTAGTTCGGGCAGATACGCAGTATTTT. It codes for CASSPRLVRADTQYF.

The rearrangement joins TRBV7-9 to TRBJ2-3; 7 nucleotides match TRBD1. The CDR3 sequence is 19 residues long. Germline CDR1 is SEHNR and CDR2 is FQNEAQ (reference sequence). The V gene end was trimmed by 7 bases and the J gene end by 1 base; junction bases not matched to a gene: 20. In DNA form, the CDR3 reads TGTGCCAGCACCAGGCGGCGGTTAGTCAGGACAGGAGGCACAGATACGCAGTATTTT. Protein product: CASTRRRLVRTGGTDTQYF.